This T cell receptor beta chain emerged from a study of cytomegalovirus exposure and HLA in healthy donors. Overall study: Caucasian-associated ancestry cluster membership applied to about four fifths of over 350 genotyped donors.

Germline values: CDR1 MDHEN, CDR2 SYDVKM. The CDR3 spans 14 residues. The V end lost 2 bases, the J end lost 1 base, and 8 bases lay between the germline ends. The PCR ran on 60 Vbeta and 13 Jbeta primers. Sequencing was performed with immunoSEQ multiplex PCR; in TCRdb, only in-frame clones are kept and a portion is missing. This table holds around 130,000 clones, roughly 79% found once. The sequence was obtained from a woman aged 40 to 55 in good health and CMV-seronegative. V gene TRBV28 combines with J gene TRBJ2-5; D remains ambiguous. The sequenced sample was PBMCs. The CDR3 protein is CASSLGGSQETQYF. The DNA of the CDR3 is TGTGCCAGCAGTTTAGGTGGTAGCCAAGAGACCCAGTACTTC. The full variable domain, completed using reference TRBV28 and TRBJ2-5, is DVKVTQSSRYLVKRTGEKVFLECVQDMDHENMFWYRQDPGLGLRLIYFSYDVKMKEKGDIPEGYSVSREKKERFSLILESASTNQTSMYLCASSLGGSQETQYFGPGTRLLVL.